The sequence of this T cell receptor beta chain was determined in a study of shared clonotypes between healthy human individuals. Background on the study: There were three CD4 naive, three CD4 memory, two CD8 naive and one CD8 memory plates per donor. Study-level findings and limits: It was the few donors that limited the genetic and exposure-history diversity represented.

Nashville, Tennessee was home to all donors, each a Caucasian adult. Naive CD4+ cells were CD45RA-selected; the remaining cells were memory. Trimming took 2 bases from V and 3 from J, leaving 1 base between them. The CDR3 has 11 amino acids. CDR1 is LNHDA and CDR2 is SQIVND in the germline V gene (reference sequence). Method: immunoSEQ multiplex PCR; TCRdb's copy keeps in-frame clones and lacks some. The sample lists roughly 1 million clones, approximately 72% occurring once. As to this clone: What it binds is not known. Distinct nucleotide sequences in the sample also encode this CDR3.

The sample was memory CD4+ T cells sorted from blood. Subset specified: CD45RA-negative fraction. This sequence joins TRBV19 and TRBJ1-1; D is undetermined. The clonotype originates from a man aged 18 to 35 in good health. CDR3 residues: CASSIYTEAFF. DNA of the CDR3: TGTGCCAGTAGTATATACACTGAAGCTTTCTTT.